One sample yielded the 16 T cell receptor beta chains listed below, sequenced in a study of CD8 T cells in ankylosing spondylitis. MiXCR, run by TCRdb on the 5' RACE reads, gives a single entry per CDR3 protein. The profile covers some 17,000 distinct CDR3 sequences, with around 8% appearing a single time and about a third taken by the ten largest. Material: blood. All receptors come from a male donor with ankylosing spondylitis or in good health (not recorded which).

This clonotype was found many times. This chain uses TRBV27 with TRBJ2-3; 10 bases are a match to TRBD2. The V gene end was trimmed by 6 bases and the J gene end by 1 base; junction bases not matched to a gene: 4. The germline CDR1 and CDR2 sequences are MNHEY and SMNVEV (reference sequence). The CDR3 consists of 15 residues. The CDR3 bases are TGTGCCAGCAGGGTTGGACTAGCGGGCACAGATACGCAGTATTTT. It yields the protein CASRVGLAGTDTQYF.

V gene TRBV20-1 combines with J gene TRBJ2-3; TRBD1 might be the D (5 bases). CDR3 size: 14 residues. CDR1 and CDR2 (germline): DFQATT, SNEGSKA (reference sequence). With 3 bases removed from V and 2 bases from J, the gap between germline ends came to 12 bases. This CDR3 reads CSARVAGITDTQYF. CDR3 nucleotides: TGCAGTGCTAGGGTTGCAGGGATCACAGATACGCAGTATTTT.

This clonotype was counted at least ten times. The chain has TRBV7-9 and TRBJ2-7, with D possibly being TRBD2 (5 bases). V lost 1 base and J 3 bases, leaving 28 bases between the germline ends. The germline V gene encodes CDR1 SEHNR and CDR2 FQNEAQ (reference sequence). The CDR3 has 20 amino acids. Here the CDR3 DNA reads TGTGCCAGCAGCTTAGGGGTAGGTGGAGGCCCGAGGCATCCTAGCTACGAGCAGTACTTC. Translating it yields CASSLGVGGGPRHPSYEQYF. The complete variable domain, with remaining parts taken from reference TRBV7-9 and TRBJ2-7, reads DTGVSQNPRHKITKRGQNVTFRCDPISEHNRLYWYRQTLGQGPEFLTYFQNEAQLEKSRLLSDRFSAERPKGSFSTLEIQRTEQGDSAMYLCASSLGVGGGPRHPSYEQYFGPGTRLTVT.

This clonotype occurred many times. The chain joins TRBV14 to TRBJ2-2; perhaps TRBD1 as D (5 bases). Germline lookup yields CDR1 SGHDN and CDR2 FVKESK. There are 17 residues in the CDR3. V was clipped by 0 bases and J by 1 base, with 12 bases between them. The chain's CDR3 is CASSQDTGRWNTGELFF. In DNA, the CDR3 is TGTGCCAGCAGCCAAGATACAGGAAGGTGGAACACCGGGGAGCTGTTTTTT.

This clonotype was counted many times. V and J are TRBV12-3 or TRBV12-4 and TRBJ2-1, with 9 bases matching TRBD1. Trimming at V came to 2 bases and at J to 8 bases, leaving 1 base not matched to a gene. The CDR3 runs 13 residues. CDR3 nucleotides: TGTGCCAGCAGTTTATGGACAGGGGATGAGCAGTTCTTC. Protein sequence: CASSLWTGDEQFF.

This clonotype was counted many times. This chain links TRBV5-1 with TRBJ2-2; 9 positions agree with TRBD1. After removal of 5 bases from V and 4 bases from J, the junction contained 9 bases not matched to a gene. This CDR3 comprises 16 residues. Per germline, CDR1 SGHRS and CDR2 YFSETQ. The CDR3 DNA reads TGCGCCAGCAGAACAACAGGGGGCGAGCGCACCGGGGAGCTGTTTTTT. Translating it yields CASRTTGGERTGELFF.

This clonotype showed up just a few times. The CDR3 sequence is CSVQGGDLEWDTQYF. The CDR3 DNA follows: TGCAGCGTGCAGGGGGGGGACCTCGAGTGGGATACGCAGTATTTT. The gene calls are TRBV29-1 and TRBJ2-3; D possibly uses TRBD1 or TRBD2 (7 bases each). The CDR3 is 15 amino acids. The germline gives CDR1 SQVTM, CDR2 ANQGSEA. The V and J ends lost 6 bases and 6 bases respectively, with 22 bases between them.

This clonotype was counted many times. The CDR3 DNA follows: TGTGCCATCAGCCCCAAATGGGGGCCATCCTACGAGCAGTACTTC. Translating it yields CAISPKWGPSYEQYF. The chain combines TRBV10-3 with TRBJ2-7; the D gene is possibly TRBD1 (6 bases). In germline, CDR1 is ENHRY, CDR2 SYGVKD. Trimming removed 6 bases from V and 1 base from J, with 16 bases in between. This CDR3 has 15 residues.

This clonotype was picked up many times. The genes are TRBV6-5 and TRBJ2-6; no clear D. Germline V gene lookup returns CDR1 MNHEY and CDR2 SVGAGI. V lost 5 bases to trimming and J lost 4 bases, with 0 bases between them. The CDR3 length is 11 residues. CDR3 residues: CASSGANVLTF. CDR3 in DNA: TGTGCCAGCAGTGGGGCCAACGTCCTGACTTTC.

This clonotype was detected ten times or more. J is TRBJ2-1 and V is TRBV20-1; tentative D call: TRBD2 (5 bases). Germline values: CDR1 DFQATT, CDR2 SNEGSKA (reference sequence). V was trimmed by 2 bases and J by 9 bases, leaving 8 bases between them. This CDR3 spans 11 amino acids. Here the CDR3 DNA reads TGCAGTGCTAGAAACGGGGTTGAGCAGTTCTTC. Translation gives CSARNGVEQFF.

This clonotype was seen many times. The gene calls are TRBV20-1 and TRBJ1-5; 9 nucleotides agree with TRBD1. This CDR3 spans 14 amino acids. J gave up 6 bases and V 6 bases, and 9 bases lay outside the gene matches. Germline V gene sequence: CDR1 DFQATT, CDR2 SNEGSKA (reference sequence). The CDR3 nucleotides read TGCAGTGCCATACAGGGGGCGCAGGGTCAGCCCCAGCATTTT. It codes for CSAIQGAQGQPQHF.

The table lists this clonotype with a few counts. V gene TRBV7-2 combines with J gene TRBJ2-2; no clear D. V lost 1 base and J lost 4, with 4 bases in between. The CDR3 extends over 13 amino acids. Germline CDR1 is SGHTA and CDR2 is FQGNSA. CDR3 loop: CASSLVSTGELFF. The DNA of the CDR3 is TGTGCCAGCAGCTTAGTAAGCACCGGGGAGCTGTTTTTT.

This clonotype was found a few times. The rearrangement joins TRBV6-5 to TRBJ1-4, with D possibly TRBD1 on 5 matching bases. This CDR3 is 13 amino acids long. V gave up 9 bases and J gave up 8 bases, with 16 bases separating them. Germline V lookup: CDR1 MNHEY, CDR2 SVGAGI. CDR3 sequence (DNA): TGTGCCAGTAGGGGCTCGGTAAACGAAAAACTGTTTTTT. This translates into CASRGSVNEKLFF.

This clonotype was observed at least ten times. The chain recombines TRBV12-3 or TRBV12-4 with TRBJ2-3, with TRBD2 as a possible D gene (6 bases). The V end lost 3 bases, the J end lost 11 bases, and 18 bases lay between the germline ends. The CDR3 is 14 amino acids. This CDR3 is CASSFSAEGLEQYF. The CDR3 DNA reads TGTGCCAGCAGTTTCTCAGCGGAGGGATTGGAGCAGTATTTT.

This clonotype has a count of ten or more. The rearrangement uses TRBV15 and TRBJ1-6; TRBD1 is a possible D gene (5 bases). Deletions cut 5 bases from V and 6 bases from J, with 17 bases between. The germline gives CDR1 LNHNV, CDR2 YYDKDF (reference sequence). The CDR3 runs to 16 residues. Here the CDR3 reads CATSRRRGYGNSPLHF. In DNA form, the CDR3 reads TGTGCCACCAGCCGCCGGAGGGGCTATGGTAATTCACCCCTCCACTTT.

This clonotype was recorded a few times. The chain employs TRBV6-6 and TRBJ2-5; no definite D call. V lost 5 bases to trimming and J lost 2 bases, with 12 bases between them. The CDR3 is 14 residues long. Germline V gene data show CDR1 as MNHNY and CDR2 as SVGAGI (reference sequence). The CDR3 protein is CASSLGNLQETQYF. In DNA form, the CDR3 reads TGTGCCAGCAGTCTAGGAAATTTACAAGAGACCCAGTACTTC.